These 4 T cell receptor beta chains were all obtained from the same sample, sequenced in a study of CD8 T cells in ankylosing spondylitis. TCRdb reanalysed the 5' RACE reads using MiXCR and keeps one entry per CDR3 protein. The sample carries under 950,000 distinct CDR3 sequences, 15% to 20% recorded once. Study results and caveats: Ankylosing spondylitis blood appeared to carry a characteristic TCR beta motif of roughly eight highly homologous variants.

No cognate antigen is known for these TCRs. Sample: blood, either unsorted or a sorted T cell fraction (not recorded which). The source of these receptors is a male donor with ankylosing spondylitis.

This chain joins TRBV7-9 and TRBJ2-3, with a weak D call TRBD2 (6 bases). The V end was cut by 2 bases, the J end by 1 base, with 13 bases between. Germline V gene data show CDR1 as SEHNR and CDR2 as FQNEAQ (reference sequence). The CDR3 totals 16 residues. The CDR3 loop reads CASSLLVAARTDTQYF. The CDR3 coding sequence is TGTGCCAGCAGCTTACTCGTAGCGGCGCGCACAGATACGCAGTATTTT. The entire variable domain, with the rest obtained from reference TRBV7-9 and TRBJ2-3, is as follows: DTGVSQNPRHKITKRGQNVTFRCDPISEHNRLYWYRQTLGQGPEFLTYFQNEAQLEKSRLLSDRFSAERPKGSFSTLEIQRTEQGDSAMYLCASSLLVAARTDTQYFGPGTRLTVL.

This clonotype was seen more than once but under ten times. The chain uses TRBV28 and TRBJ2-3; tentative D call: TRBD2 (6 bases). The CDR3 runs to 15 residues. Trimming took off 4 bases at V and 4 bases at J, with 15 bases between the two ends. Germline CDR1 and CDR2: MDHEN and SYDVKM. This CDR3 is CASSWQAGMPDTQYF. The CDR3 nucleotides read TGTGCCAGCAGTTGGCAGGCGGGGATGCCAGATACGCAGTATTTT.

This rearrangement joins TRBV12-3 or TRBV12-4 to TRBJ2-3; D is uncertain. The germline V and J ends were trimmed by 8 bases and 4 bases, with 10 bases remaining between them. The CDR3 covers 12 residues. The CDR3 is CASHLHPDTQYF. The CDR3 bases are TGTGCCAGCCACCTCCACCCAGATACGCAGTATTTT.

V usage is TRBV11-3 and J usage is TRBJ1-2, with 9 nucleotides matching TRBD1. The CDR3 covers 16 residues. CDR1 is SGHNT and CDR2 is YENEEA in the germline V gene. The V segment lost 1 base and the J segment 4 bases; nucleotides outside the gene matches: 7. For the CDR3, the DNA is TGTGCCAGCAGCTTAGGTGGGACAGGGAAGAGCTATGGCTACACCTTC. This encodes CASSLGGTGKSYGYTF. Combining the CDR3 with reference TRBV11-3 and TRBJ1-2 gives the whole variable domain EAGVVQSPRYKIIEKKQPVAFWCNPISGHNTLYWYLQNLGQGPELLIRYENEEAVDDSQLPKDRFSAERLKGVDSTLKIQPAELGDSAVYLCASSLGGTGKSYGYTFGSGTRLTVV.